This entry is about one T cell receptor beta chain. Amplification used 60 Vbeta primers and 13 Jbeta primers. Assay used: immunoSEQ multiplex PCR; TCRdb lists only in-frame clones, some missing. Here the sample spans some 110,000 clones, approximately 69% being singletons. These data originate in a study of cytomegalovirus exposure and HLA in healthy donors. As for the study in general: The early release's HLA-typed donors yielded 70 million to 85 million unique TCRs.

Germline V gene data show CDR1 as MNHEY and CDR2 as SMNVEV (reference sequence). This CDR3 has 14 amino acids. V shed 7 bases and J shed 0 bases, with 12 bases lying between them. This TCR came from a woman aged 50 to 65 in good health and CMV-seropositive. The chain is built from TRBV27 and TRBJ2-5; D might be TRBD1 (5 bases). Input material: PBMCs. Here the CDR3 DNA reads TGTGCCAGCAAAACCTCAGGGTACCAAGAGACCCAGTACTTC. This translates into CASKTSGYQETQYF.